These 17 T cell receptor beta chains originate from one sample sequenced in a study of cytomegalovirus exposure and HLA in healthy donors. Profiled with immunoSEQ multiplex PCR; TCRdb holds only in-frame clones, not every one. Of 110,000 to 150,000 clones in the sample, roughly nine tenths were seen once. The sample comprised PBMCs. These receptors all come from a man between 18 and 35 years old in good health and CMV-seronegative.

The chain joins TRBV19 to TRBJ2-5; 13 bases are a match to TRBD2. This CDR3 region has 14 residues. Germline V gives CDR1 LNHDA, CDR2 SQIVND (reference sequence). Losses at the gene ends were 6 bases for V and 3 bases for J; bases not matched to a gene: 1. The CDR3: CASRGLAGKETQYF. CDR3 nucleotides: TGTGCCAGTAGGGGACTAGCGGGAAAAGAGACCCAGTACTTC.

This clone was found a few times. The chain is built from TRBV6-5 and TRBJ2-2; TRBD2 matches at 7 bases. V shed 6 bases, J shed 6 bases, and the junction held 7 bases outside the gene matches. Germline CDR1 is MNHEY and CDR2 is SVGAGI. The CDR3 has 14 residues. For the CDR3, the DNA is TGTGCCAGCAGGACCGGGACTAAGTCCGGGGAGCTGTTTTTT. Protein: CASRTGTKSGELFF.

This chain connects TRBV7-9 to TRBJ2-3, with no clear D. Germline V lookup: CDR1 SEHNR, CDR2 FQNEAQ (reference sequence). The CDR3 is made up of 14 amino acids. V was pared by 2 bases and J by 6 bases, with 12 bases between. The CDR3 nucleotides are TGTGCCAGCAGCTTACTCCCGGCAGCGGATACGCAGTATTTT. It codes for CASSLLPAADTQYF.

In this sample, this clone turned up a few times. The chain carries TRBV6-6 and TRBJ2-7; maybe TRBD2 (5 bases). Germline V gives CDR1 MNHNY, CDR2 SVGAGI (reference sequence). With 6 bases removed from V and 7 bases from J, the gap between germline ends came to 19 bases. The CDR3 spans 14 residues. The CDR3 reads CASRTGISRREQYF. The CDR3 DNA reads as TGTGCCAGCAGGACCGGGATCTCAAGGAGGGAGCAGTACTTC.

The J gene is TRBJ1-3, the V gene TRBV19; D ambiguous. V was shortened by 6 bases and J by 0 bases, with 6 bases between the two germline ends. CDR3 length equals 13 residues. Germline V gene data show CDR1 as LNHDA and CDR2 as SQIVND (reference sequence). CDR3 sequence (DNA): TGTGCCAGTAGCAGAATCTCTGGAAACACCATATATTTT. Translated: CASSRISGNTIYF.

In its sample, this clone was seen once. The chain carries TRBV29-1 and TRBJ1-4; 10 nucleotides line up with TRBD1. J gave up 5 bases and V 1 base, and 1 base lay outside the gene matches. CDR3 length: 14 residues. Looked up from germline, CDR1 is SQVTM and CDR2 is ANQGSEA. CDR3 loop: CSVEGTGGNEKLFF. The CDR3 region has the DNA TGCAGCGTTGAAGGGACAGGGGGGAATGAAAAACTGTTTTTT.

J is TRBJ1-2 and V is TRBV19, with D maybe TRBD1 (5 bases). Looked up from germline, CDR1 is LNHDA and CDR2 is SQIVND (reference sequence). The CDR3 totals 14 residues. V was pared by 5 bases and J by 4 bases, with 14 bases between. CDR3 sequence (DNA): TGTGCCAGTAGTCCGTCAGGGTTCAGCTATGGCTACACCTTC. Encoded protein: CASSPSGFSYGYTF.

The V and J genes are TRBV11-2 and TRBJ2-3; D possibly corresponds to TRBD1 (6 bases). V lost 6 bases and J lost 0, with 13 bases in between. Germline V CDR1 and CDR2: SGHAT, FQNNGV. The CDR3 consists of 15 residues. CDR3 DNA: TGTGCCAGCAGACAACCGGGACACAGCACAGATACGCAGTATTTT. Amino acid sequence: CASRQPGHSTDTQYF.

The chain has TRBV7-7 and TRBJ2-2; D gene ambiguous. Germline V gene lookup returns CDR1 SSHAT and CDR2 FNYEAQ (reference sequence). Deletions cut 4 bases from V and 4 bases from J, with 10 bases between. This CDR3 region has 14 residues. In nucleotides, the CDR3 is TGTGCCAGCAGCTATACCCTAGGCACCGGGGAGCTGTTTTTT. It encodes CASSYTLGTGELFF.

This clone was seen a single time. The CDR3 bases are TGTGCCATCAGTGAGTCGGCCAAATGGGAGACAGGCTCTAATGAAAAACTGTTTTTT. It codes for CAISESAKWETGSNEKLFF. The V call is TRBV10-3, the J call TRBJ1-4, with D possibly TRBD1 on 6 matching bases. The CDR3 is made up of 19 amino acids. The germline V gene encodes CDR1 ENHRY and CDR2 SYGVKD. Trimming took 0 bases from V and 3 from J, leaving 20 bases between them.

The CDR3: CASSRDREQTQYF. CDR3 DNA: TGTGCCAGCAGCCGGGACAGGGAGCAGACCCAGTACTTC. The gene calls are TRBV5-6 and TRBJ2-5; TRBD1 matches 9 bases. Germline V CDR1 and CDR2: SGHDT, YYEEEE. V was pared by 4 bases and J by 6 bases, with 4 bases of the junction left unmatched. The CDR3 is 13 residues long. The variable domain in full, completed from reference TRBV5-6 and TRBJ2-5, reads DAGVTQSPTHLIKTRGQQVTLRCSPKSGHDTVSWYQQALGQGPQFIFQYYEEEERQRGNFPDRFSGHQFPNYSSELNVNALLLGDSALYLCASSRDREQTQYFGPGTRLLVL.

The rearrangement links TRBV6-1 to TRBJ1-4, with 7 bases matching TRBD1. In germline, CDR1 is MNHNS, CDR2 SASEGT. V shed 4 bases and J 8 bases; nucleotides not matched to a gene: 7. The CDR3 sequence is 14 residues long. The CDR3 is CASSGWDRGEKLFF. The CDR3 nucleotides are TGTGCCAGCAGTGGCTGGGACAGAGGGGAAAAACTGTTTTTT.

The chain has TRBV6-1 and TRBJ1-3, with 7 bases lining up with TRBD1. In germline, CDR1 is MNHNS, CDR2 SASEGT. Germline trimming cut 10 bases from V and 0 bases from J; bases unmatched to any gene: 9. The CDR3 runs 15 residues. CDR3 amino acids: CATRTGQDSGNTIYF. Written as DNA, the CDR3 is TGTGCCACTAGGACAGGACAAGACTCTGGAAACACCATATATTTT.

The chain carries TRBV9 and TRBJ2-1, with D hard to call. Germline V CDR1 and CDR2: SGDLS, YYNGEE. This CDR3 spans 12 amino acids. Trimming removed 3 bases at V and 6 bases at J, with 7 bases between. CDR3 nucleotides: TGTGCCAGCAGCGAGAGCGTCAATGAGCAGTTCTTC. Translating it yields CASSESVNEQFF.

The chain has TRBV7-2 and TRBJ1-1, with D maybe TRBD1 (6 bases). This CDR3 is 15 amino acids long. The germline V gene has CDR1 SGHTA and CDR2 FQGNSA. Trimming left V 1 base short and J 1 base short, with 10 bases between. The CDR3 nucleotides read TGTGCCAGCAGCTTAGACGGGGGGCCGAACACTGAAGCTTTCTTT. It specifies CASSLDGGPNTEAFF.

V usage is TRBV30 and J usage is TRBJ1-4; D not certain. This CDR3 contains 13 residues. CDR1 and CDR2 from the germline V gene are GTSNPN and SVGIG (reference sequence). Trimming cost V 1 base and J 7 bases, with 10 bases left between them. CDR3 sequence: CAWSAGEGEKLFF. Written as DNA, the CDR3 is TGTGCCTGGAGTGCCGGGGAAGGTGAAAAACTGTTTTTT.

The chain uses TRBV7-8 and TRBJ2-5; 7 positions agree with TRBD1. Germline V gene data show CDR1 as SGHVS and CDR2 as FQNEAQ. The CDR3 sequence is 17 residues long. The V gene end was trimmed by 1 base and the J gene end by 2 bases; junction bases not matched to a gene: 10. The CDR3 nucleotides read TGTGCCAGCAGCTTAGATGGCACAGGGGAAGGACAAGAGACCCAGTACTTC. Amino acid sequence: CASSLDGTGEGQETQYF.